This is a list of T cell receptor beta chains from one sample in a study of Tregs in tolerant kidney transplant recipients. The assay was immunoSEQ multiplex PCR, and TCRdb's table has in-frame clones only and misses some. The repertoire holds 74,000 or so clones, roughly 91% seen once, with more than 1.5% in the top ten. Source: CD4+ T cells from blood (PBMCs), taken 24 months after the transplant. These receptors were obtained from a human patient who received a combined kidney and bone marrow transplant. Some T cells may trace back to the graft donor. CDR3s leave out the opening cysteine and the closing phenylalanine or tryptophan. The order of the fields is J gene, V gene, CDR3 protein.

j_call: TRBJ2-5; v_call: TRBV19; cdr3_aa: ASSIRGRARGGETQY
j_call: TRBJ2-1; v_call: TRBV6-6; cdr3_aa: ASSYPEGLAFNEQF
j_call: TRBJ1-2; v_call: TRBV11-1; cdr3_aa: ASSLDRVNYGYT
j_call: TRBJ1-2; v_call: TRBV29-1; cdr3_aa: SVASRQGNGYT
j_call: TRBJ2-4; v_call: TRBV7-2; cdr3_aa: ASSFPGGVGNIQY
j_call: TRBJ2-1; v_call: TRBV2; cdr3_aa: ASTTGTSGRDNEQF
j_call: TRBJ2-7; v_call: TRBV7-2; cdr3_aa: ASRTTSSYEQY
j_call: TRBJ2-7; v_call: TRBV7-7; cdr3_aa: ASSLSRTYEQY
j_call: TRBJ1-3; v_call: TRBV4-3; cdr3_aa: ASSRVQGSGNTIY
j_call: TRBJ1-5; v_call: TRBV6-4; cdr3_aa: ASSDSKGGHNQPQH
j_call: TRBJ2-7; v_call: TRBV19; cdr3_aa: ASSIVPGGRPFEQY